The clone carrying this T cell receptor beta chain was observed once. Original methodology: Reference gene primers were amplified, and this amplification served to estimate nucleated cell counts. Method: immunoSEQ multiplex PCR; TCRdb's copy keeps in-frame clones and lacks some. V, J and clone size are taken as reported in that table, and D and trimming were inferred from the DNA itself. The repertoire holds 37,000 or so clones, with around 86% as singletons. This specimen comes from a study of blood T cell repertoires in COVID-19. About the research overall: PBMCs, B-cell-depleted T cells, or T cells provided the cDNA or gDNA that made up the material.

The CDR3 is made up of 14 amino acids. Germline CDR1 MDHEN, CDR2 SYDVKM. V gave up 6 bases and J gave up 8 bases, with 19 bases separating them. The rearrangement links TRBV28 to TRBJ1-2; unclear D gene. The material sequenced was peripheral blood. The clonotype was recovered from a man aged 70 or older with acute or convalescent COVID-19. The CDR3 reads CASSPSVGRIGYTF. CDR3 in DNA: TGTGCCAGCAGCCCCTCGGTAGGGAGGATCGGCTACACCTTC.